A selection of T cell receptor beta chains follows, all from one sample in a study of cytomegalovirus exposure and HLA in healthy donors. The repertoire was sequenced with immunoSEQ multiplex PCR; TCRdb's copy has only in-frame clones and lacks some. This table has over 100,000 clones, almost 70% appearing once. Sequenced: PBMCs. These receptors all come from a man aged 30-40 years in good health and CMV-seropositive. Each CDR3 is given with its conserved first and last residue. The D gene is left open where the match is weak. Rows may omit the clone size; those that give it use once, few, many or a size class.

D gene	V gene	J gene	clone size	CDR3 DNA	CDR3 protein
TRBD2	TRBV5-1	TRBJ2-1	NA	TGCGCCAGCAGCCTGGCAGCGGGGGCCCGCAATGAGCAGTTCTTC	CASSLAAGARNEQFF
TRBD1	TRBV18	TRBJ1-1	few	TGTGCCAGCTCGCCCACAGGGGGCAAATTGAACACTGAAGCTTTCTTT	CASSPTGGKLNTEAFF
TRBD1	TRBV6-1	TRBJ2-2	NA	TGTGCCACCACCCGACAGGGGGCAAACACCGGGGAGCTGTTTTTT	CATTRQGANTGELFF
NA	TRBV7-9	TRBJ1-2	NA	TGTTCCAGCAGCTTAGGCTTATCAGGGGCCTTGGATGGCTACACCTTC	CSSSLGLSGALDGYTF
TRBD1	TRBV10-3	TRBJ1-1	NA	TGTGCCGTTCACAGGGGGCTCGACACTGAAGCTTTCTTT	CAVHRGLDTEAFF
TRBD2	TRBV2	TRBJ2-3	NA	TGTGCCAGCAGTGGCCCGGTGACTAGCTGGCAGGATACGCAGTATTTT	CASSGPVTSWQDTQYF
TRBD2	TRBV5-6	TRBJ2-1	NA	TGTGCCAGCAGCTTGGGACTAGCGGCCTACAATGAGCAGTTCTTC	CASSLGLAAYNEQFF
NA	TRBV7-9	TRBJ1-4	NA	TGTGCCAGCAGCTTATCCCCCCAGGGTAATGAAAAACTGTTTTTT	CASSLSPQGNEKLFF
TRBD1	TRBV7-2	TRBJ2-7	NA	TGTGCCAGCAGCCGGGACAGGTTCTACGAGCAGTACTTC	CASSRDRFYEQYF
TRBD2	TRBV9	TRBJ2-3	NA	TGTGCCAGCAGCCTGGGGGGGGATACGCAGTATTTT	CASSLGGDTQYF
NA	TRBV7-2	TRBJ2-2	NA	TGTGCCAGCAGCTTAGGGGGTGGGGCGGCTCGGGCAACCGGGGAGCTGTTTTTT	CASSLGGGAARATGELFF
TRBD1	TRBV19	TRBJ2-4	once	TGTGCCAGTAGTATCTTGGCTGGACAGGGCCAAAACATTCAGTACTTC	CASSILAGQGQNIQYF
NA	TRBV2	TRBJ2-6	once	TGTGCCAGCAGTGATGGGACTGCCAGGTTTGGGGCCAACGTCCTGACTTTC	CASSDGTARFGANVLTF
NA	TRBV23-1	TRBJ1-2	NA	TGCGCCAGCAGTCAACCCGTTGGGGGCATCTATGGCTACACCTTC	CASSQPVGGIYGYTF